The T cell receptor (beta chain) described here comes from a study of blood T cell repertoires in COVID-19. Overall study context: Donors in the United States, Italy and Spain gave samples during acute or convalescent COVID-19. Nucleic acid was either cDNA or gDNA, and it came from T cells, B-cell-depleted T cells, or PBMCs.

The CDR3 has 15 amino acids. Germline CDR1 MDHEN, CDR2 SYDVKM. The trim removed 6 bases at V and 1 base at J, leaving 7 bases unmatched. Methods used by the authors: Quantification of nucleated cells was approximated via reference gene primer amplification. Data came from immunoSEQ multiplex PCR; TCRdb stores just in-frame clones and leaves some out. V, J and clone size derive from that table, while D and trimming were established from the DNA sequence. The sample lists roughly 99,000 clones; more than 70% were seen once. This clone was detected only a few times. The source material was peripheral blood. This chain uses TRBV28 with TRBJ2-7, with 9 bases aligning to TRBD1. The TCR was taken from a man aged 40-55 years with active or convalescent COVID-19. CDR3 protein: CASSSGTGLSYEQYF. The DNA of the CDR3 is TGTGCCAGCAGCTCCGGGACAGGGCTTTCCTACGAGCAGTACTTC.